The 8 T cell receptor beta chains presented below share a single source sample, sequenced in a study of shared clonotypes between healthy human individuals. Libraries were prepared by immunoSEQ multiplex PCR; TCRdb keeps only in-frame clonotypes and omits some of them. The sample yields 2.3 million or so clones, more than 80% seen once. The source material was naive CD4+ T cells from PBMCs. The subset is: CD45RA+ positively selected. Receptors originate from a man aged 18 to 29 in good health. Some clones in this sample may be carry-over from other donors' samples.

This clone was detected only once. The J gene is TRBJ1-1, the V gene TRBV5-8, with TRBD1 matching 9 bases. Germline CDR1 and CDR2: SGHTS and YDEGEE. This CDR3 has 15 residues. After removal of 4 bases from V and 4 bases from J, the junction contained 8 bases not matched to a gene. The CDR3 reads CASSVQGARGTEAFF. CDR3 DNA: TGTGCCAGCAGCGTACAGGGGGCTAGGGGCACTGAAGCTTTCTTT.

The genes are TRBV28 and TRBJ1-5; the D is unclear. Trimming stripped 6 bases from V and 8 bases from J, with 14 bases between. The CDR3 covers 13 residues. Germline V gene sequence: CDR1 MDHEN, CDR2 SYDVKM. The CDR3 protein is CASRTHGGEPQHF. The CDR3 nucleotides are TGTGCCAGCAGAACACACGGCGGGGAGCCCCAGCATTTT.

This chain joins TRBV4-3 and TRBJ1-1, with D unresolved. Germline CDR1 reads LGHNA; CDR2 reads YSLEER. The CDR3 runs to 14 residues. V dropped 1 base and J dropped 6 bases, with 12 bases sitting between them. CDR3 region: CASSQGFKDSEAFF. The CDR3 nucleotides read TGCGCCAGCAGCCAAGGGTTTAAAGACTCTGAAGCTTTCTTT.

The chain has TRBV4-1 and TRBJ2-1, with 12 positions matching TRBD2. Trimming removed 4 bases from V and 7 bases from J; junction bases left unmatched: 8. This CDR3 comprises 16 residues. Germline CDR1 is MGHRA and CDR2 is YSYEKL. CDR3 protein: CASSPTSGSVSNEQFF. The CDR3 nucleotides are TGCGCCAGCAGCCCGACTAGCGGGAGTGTATCAAATGAGCAGTTCTTC.

The chain couples TRBV19 to TRBJ1-3; weak D call: TRBD1 (5 bases). Trimming pared 6 bases from V and 0 bases from J, leaving 18 bases between. Germline loops: CDR1 LNHDA, CDR2 SQIVND (reference sequence). The CDR3 has 17 amino acids. The CDR3: CASSGDRAGHSGNTIYF. The CDR3 DNA is TGTGCCAGTAGCGGGGATCGGGCAGGACACTCTGGAAACACCATATATTTT.

The V and J genes are TRBV7-9 and TRBJ1-1; 10 bases map to TRBD1. The CDR3 covers 16 residues. The germline gives CDR1 SEHNR, CDR2 FQNEAQ (reference sequence). V gave up 4 bases and J gave up 0 bases; unmatched junction bases: 5. The CDR3 region has the DNA TGTGCCAGCAGCTCCCCGGGACAGGGGTTGAACACTGAAGCTTTCTTT. It encodes CASSSPGQGLNTEAFF.

V and J are TRBV6-5 and TRBJ1-2, with no clear D. This CDR3 spans 15 amino acids. Germline V gene data show CDR1 as MNHEY and CDR2 as SVGAGI. Trimming removed 2 bases at V and 6 bases at J, with 16 bases between. The CDR3 coding sequence is TGTGCCAGCAGTTACCTCGGTTTTCCAAGGGATGGCTACACCTTC. Its protein is CASSYLGFPRDGYTF.

Regarding this clone: The same CDR3 is also encoded by other DNA sequences in this sample. The chain has TRBV19 and TRBJ1-5; the D is unclear. Germline V CDR1 and CDR2: LNHDA, SQIVND (reference sequence). V lost 2 bases and J 4 bases, leaving 3 bases between the germline ends. There are 12 residues in the CDR3. The CDR3 protein is CASSITNQPQHF. CDR3 DNA: TGTGCCAGTAGTATAACAAATCAGCCCCAGCATTTT.